This T cell receptor beta chain stems from a study of OX40 agonist ivuxolimab in advanced cancers. Turning to the study itself: Mean age roughly 65 years, range about 23 to 85; around 80% male.

The CDR3 extends over 14 amino acids. Assay used: immunoSEQ multiplex PCR; TCRdb lists only in-frame clones, some missing. This table has 35,000 to 50,000 clones, approximately 80% appearing once. This TCR was sampled from an adult with an advanced solid tumor such as melanoma, head and neck, liver or kidney cancer. This specimen consisted of CD4+ or CD8+ T cells sorted from blood, obtained in a trial of the OX40 agonist ivuxolimab. V is TRBV7-5 and J is TRBJ2-7; the D call in the table, TRBD1, was not verified against the DNA. TRBV7-5 is an annotated pseudogene. The CDR3 region is CVRSVTGKGYEQYF. Here the CDR3 DNA reads TGTGTCAGAAGCGTCACAGGGAAAGGCTACGAGCAGTACTTC.